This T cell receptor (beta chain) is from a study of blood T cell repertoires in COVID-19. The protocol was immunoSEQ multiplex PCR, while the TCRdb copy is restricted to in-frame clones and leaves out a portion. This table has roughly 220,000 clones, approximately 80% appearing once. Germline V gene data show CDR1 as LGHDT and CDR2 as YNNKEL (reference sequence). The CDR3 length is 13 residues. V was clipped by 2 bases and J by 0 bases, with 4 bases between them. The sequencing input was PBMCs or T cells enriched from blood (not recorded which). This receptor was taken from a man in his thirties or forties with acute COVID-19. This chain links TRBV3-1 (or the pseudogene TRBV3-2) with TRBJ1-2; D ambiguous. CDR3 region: CASSQTTNYGYTF. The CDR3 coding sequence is TGTGCCAGCAGCCAAACAACTAACTATGGCTACACCTTC.